A single sample is the source of the 15 T cell receptor beta chains below, sequenced in a study of blood T cell repertoires in COVID-19. The repertoire was sequenced with immunoSEQ multiplex PCR; TCRdb's copy has only in-frame clones and lacks some. The sample holds approximately 150,000 clones; about 86% are singletons and the top ten take roughly 8%. The sample consisted of peripheral blood. The receptor source for this set is a woman aged 60 to 75 with acute or convalescent COVID-19.

This rearrangement joins TRBV6-5 to TRBJ1-3; D may be TRBD1 (6 bases). The V gene's germline CDR1 is MNHEY and CDR2 SVGAGI. The CDR3 is 14 amino acids. V lost 8 bases and J lost 2, with 13 bases in between. The CDR3 sequence: CASHTGKAGNTIYF. CDR3 in DNA: TGTGCCAGCCACACAGGGAAGGCTGGAAACACCATATATTTT.

The chain links TRBV6-4 to TRBJ2-1, with no clear D. CDR3 length equals 14 residues. With 4 bases removed from V and 2 bases from J, the gap between germline ends came to 9 bases. Per the germline V gene, CDR1 is MRHNA and CDR2 is SNTAGT. CDR3 loop: CASSGTETYNEQFF. The CDR3 DNA reads as TGTGCCAGCAGTGGCACAGAGACCTACAATGAGCAGTTCTTC.

The chain has TRBV5-1 and TRBJ2-7; no definite D call. The length of the CDR3 is 13 residues. Trimming left V 0 bases short and J 0 bases short, with 4 bases between. Germline-derived CDR1 and CDR2 are SGHRS and YFSETQ. CDR3 loop: CASSLALSYEQYF. CDR3 nucleotides: TGCGCCAGCAGCTTGGCTCTCTCCTACGAGCAGTACTTC.

This chain joins TRBV7-2 and TRBJ1-1; 8 positions agree with TRBD1. Losses at the gene ends were 7 bases for V and 3 bases for J; bases not matched to a gene: 10. The germline V gene has CDR1 SGHTA and CDR2 FQGNSA. The CDR3 is made up of 15 amino acids. CDR3 protein: CASIQDRAIDTEAFF. The CDR3 DNA is TGTGCCAGCATCCAGGACAGGGCTATCGACACTGAAGCTTTCTTT.

This chain links TRBV7-2 with TRBJ2-5, with 8 bases fitting TRBD2. The ends lost 5 bases at V and 5 bases at J; junction bases unmatched: 7. The germline V gene encodes CDR1 SGHTA and CDR2 FQGNSA. This CDR3 is 14 amino acids long. This CDR3 is CASSRGASGETQYF. Here the CDR3 DNA reads TGTGCCAGCAGCAGAGGGGCTAGCGGGGAGACCCAGTACTTC. Supplemented by reference TRBV7-2 and TRBJ2-5, the full variable domain reads GAGVSQSPSNKVTEKGKDVELRCDPISGHTALYWYRQSLGQGLEFLIYFQGNSAPDKSGLPSDRFSAERTGGSVSTLTIQRTQQEDSAVYLCASSRGASGETQYFGPGTRLLVL.

The V gene is TRBV3-1 (or the pseudogene TRBV3-2), the J gene TRBJ2-7; TRBD2 matches 9 bases. This CDR3 region has 17 residues. The V gene end was trimmed by 3 bases and the J gene end by 3 bases; junction bases not matched to a gene: 12. Germline assignment: CDR1 LGHDT and CDR2 YNNKEL (reference sequence). In nucleotides, the CDR3 is TGTGCCAGCAGCCAGGGGGTCCTAGCGGGGAATTACTACGAGCAGTACTTC. As protein: CASSQGVLAGNYYEQYF.

The chain has TRBV12-3 or TRBV12-4 and TRBJ1-1; a possible D gene is TRBD1 (5 bases). V dropped 5 bases and J dropped 11 bases, with 18 bases sitting between them. This CDR3 comprises 13 residues. In DNA, the CDR3 is TGTGCCAGCAGTCCCAGGTCCTTAGCAGGGGCTTTCTTT. It codes for CASSPRSLAGAFF.

The chain joins TRBV11-2 to TRBJ1-1; TRBD1 aligns across 7 bases. CDR1 and CDR2 (germline): SGHAT, FQNNGV. The length of the CDR3 is 14 residues. J gave up 1 base and V 5 bases, and 4 bases lay outside the gene matches. The DNA of the CDR3 is TGTGCCAGCAGCGCGGGACAGAGGAACACTGAAGCTTTCTTT. Translating it yields CASSAGQRNTEAFF.

The rearrangement links TRBV9 to TRBJ1-6; D uncertain. Germline V gene lookup returns CDR1 SGDLS and CDR2 YYNGEE. The CDR3 extends over 15 amino acids. V was clipped by 3 bases and J by 0 bases, with 7 bases between them. The CDR3 loop reads CASSAGSSYNSPLHF. The CDR3 DNA sequence: TGTGCCAGCAGCGCCGGGAGCTCCTATAATTCACCCCTCCACTTT.

V usage is TRBV12-5 and J usage is TRBJ1-1; no definite D call. V lost 6 bases, J lost 2 bases, and 10 bases lay in between. CDR3 size: 13 residues. The V gene's germline CDR1 is LGHNT and CDR2 FRNRAP. CDR3 in DNA: TGTGCTAGTGGCGTCACAAGAAACACTGAAGCTTTCTTT. This sequence encodes CASGVTRNTEAFF.

This sequence joins TRBV7-2 and TRBJ2-7; 10 nucleotides agree with TRBD2. V shed 1 base and J 0 bases; nucleotides not matched to a gene: 3. Germline V gene data show CDR1 as SGHTA and CDR2 as FQGNSA. This CDR3 spans 16 amino acids. The CDR3 DNA reads TGTGCCAGCAGCTTAGGGGTAGCGGGGGGCTCCTACGAGCAGTACTTC. It encodes CASSLGVAGGSYEQYF.

This clone was detected once. The chain recombines TRBV7-8 with TRBJ1-4; no reliable D call. The CDR3 runs 15 residues. V gave up 5 bases and J gave up 0 bases, with 10 bases separating them. Per germline, CDR1 SGHVS and CDR2 FQNEAQ. In nucleotides, the CDR3 is TGTGCCAGCAGCCGGGAGCCTGCAACTAATGAAAAACTGTTTTTT. Protein product: CASSREPATNEKLFF. The full variable domain, completed using reference TRBV7-8 and TRBJ1-4, is GAGVSQSPRYKVAKRGQDVALRCDPISGHVSLFWYQQALGQGPEFLTYFQNEAQLDKSGLPSDRFFAERPEGSVSTLKIQRTQQEDSAVYLCASSREPATNEKLFFGSGTQLSVL.

The rearrangement uses TRBV9 and TRBJ1-1, with a possible D match to TRBD1 (5 bases). Germline CDR1 is SGDLS and CDR2 is YYNGEE. This CDR3 region has 14 residues. V lost 0 bases and J 4 bases, leaving 10 bases between the germline ends. The CDR3 here is CASSVALGRTEAFF. CDR3 in DNA: TGTGCCAGCAGCGTAGCTTTGGGGCGCACTGAAGCTTTCTTT.

The chain is built from TRBV3-1 (or the pseudogene TRBV3-2) and TRBJ2-2, with a tentative D call TRBD2 (5 bases). This CDR3 region has 13 residues. Trimming took off 3 bases at V and 8 bases at J, with 10 bases between the two ends. Germline values: CDR1 LGHDT, CDR2 YNNKEL (reference sequence). The DNA for the CDR3 is TGTGCCAGCAGCCAGTCCCGCGGGGGGGAGCTGTTTTTT. Protein sequence: CASSQSRGGELFF.

The chain is built from TRBV27 and TRBJ2-5, with 7 bases identical to TRBD1. This CDR3 has 14 residues. Germline V gene sequence: CDR1 MNHEY, CDR2 SMNVEV (reference sequence). The V and J ends lost 5 bases and 4 bases, in that order; junction bases with no gene match: 7. CDR3 nucleotide sequence: TGTGCCAGCAGTCCCGGACAGGAAAGAGAGACCCAGTACTTC. This gives the protein CASSPGQERETQYF.